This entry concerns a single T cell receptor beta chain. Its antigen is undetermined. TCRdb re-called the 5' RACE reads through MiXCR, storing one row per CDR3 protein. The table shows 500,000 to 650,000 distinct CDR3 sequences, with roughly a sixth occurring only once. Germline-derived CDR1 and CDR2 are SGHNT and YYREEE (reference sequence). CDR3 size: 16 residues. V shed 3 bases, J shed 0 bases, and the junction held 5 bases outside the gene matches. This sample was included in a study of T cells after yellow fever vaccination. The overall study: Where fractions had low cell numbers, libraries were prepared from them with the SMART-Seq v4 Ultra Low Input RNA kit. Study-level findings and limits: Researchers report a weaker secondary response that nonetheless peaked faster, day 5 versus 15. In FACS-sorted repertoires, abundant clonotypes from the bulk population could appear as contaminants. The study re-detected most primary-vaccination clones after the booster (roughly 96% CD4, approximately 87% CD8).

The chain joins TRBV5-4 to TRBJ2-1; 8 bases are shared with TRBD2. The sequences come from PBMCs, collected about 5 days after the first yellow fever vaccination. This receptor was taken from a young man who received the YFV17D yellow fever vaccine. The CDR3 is CASSSSGGRSYNEQFF. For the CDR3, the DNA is TGTGCCAGCAGCTCGTCGGGGGGGCGCTCCTACAATGAGCAGTTCTTC.